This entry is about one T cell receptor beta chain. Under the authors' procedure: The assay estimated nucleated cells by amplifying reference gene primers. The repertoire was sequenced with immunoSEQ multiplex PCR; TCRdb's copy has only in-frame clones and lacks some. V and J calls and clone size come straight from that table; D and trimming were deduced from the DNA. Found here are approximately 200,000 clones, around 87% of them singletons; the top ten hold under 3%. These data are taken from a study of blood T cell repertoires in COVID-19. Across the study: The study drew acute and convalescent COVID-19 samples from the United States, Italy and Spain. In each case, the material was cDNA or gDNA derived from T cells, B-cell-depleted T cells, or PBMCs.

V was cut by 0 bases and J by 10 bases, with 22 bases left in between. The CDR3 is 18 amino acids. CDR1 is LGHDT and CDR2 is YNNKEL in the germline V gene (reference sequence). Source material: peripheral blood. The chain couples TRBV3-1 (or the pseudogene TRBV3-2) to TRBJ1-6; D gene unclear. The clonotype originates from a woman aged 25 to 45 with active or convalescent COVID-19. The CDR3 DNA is TGTGCCAGCAGCCAAGATAGGTCGGCAGTCACAGTGAAATCACCCCTCCACTTT. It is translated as CASSQDRSAVTVKSPLHF.